The next 19 T cell receptor beta chains were all read from a single sample in a study of cytomegalovirus exposure and HLA in healthy donors. Assay used: immunoSEQ multiplex PCR; TCRdb lists only in-frame clones, some missing. The table shows under 200,000 clones, with about 95% occurring only once. The sample taken for sequencing was PBMCs. The source is a woman in her late teens or twenties in good health and CMV-seronegative.

The chain links TRBV7-8 to TRBJ2-3, with 11 bases identical to TRBD2. J was trimmed by 12 bases and V by 10 bases; bases with no gene match: 12. The CDR3 is 13 amino acids. The V gene's germline CDR1 is SGHVS and CDR2 FQNEAQ. The CDR3 protein is CATQLAGAQKQYF. The CDR3 DNA sequence: TGTGCCACCCAACTAGCGGGGGCACAAAAACAGTATTTT.

J is TRBJ2-1 and V is TRBV2; unclear D gene. The CDR3 has 13 residues. The V gene's germline CDR1 is SNHLY and CDR2 FYNNEI. V lost 6 bases and J lost 4, with 10 bases in between. Here the CDR3 DNA reads TGTGCCAGCAGGGGCGCCCTGTACAATGAGCAGTTCTTC. Its protein product is CASRGALYNEQFF. The full variable domain, completed using reference TRBV2 and TRBJ2-1, is EPEVTQTPSHQVTQMGQEVILRCVPISNHLYFYWYRQILGQKVEFLVSFYNNEISEKSEIFDDQFSVERPDGSNFTLKIRSTKLEDSAMYFCASRGALYNEQFFGPGTRLTVL.

This clone came up once. The chain links TRBV5-7 to TRBJ1-5, with D possibly being TRBD1 (5 bases). TRBV5-7 counts as an open reading frame of uncertain function. Trimming removed 2 bases at V and 7 bases at J, with 13 bases between. CDR3 length equals 14 residues. The chain's CDR3 is CASSFRDSRQPQHF. The CDR3 DNA follows: TGTGCCAGCAGCTTCCGGGACTCCCGGCAGCCCCAGCATTTT.

The J gene is TRBJ2-2, the V gene TRBV7-2, with 8 bases lining up with TRBD2. The V gene's germline CDR1 is SGHTA and CDR2 FQGNSA. V shed 2 bases, J shed 8 bases, and the junction held 4 bases outside the gene matches. The CDR3 is 14 amino acids. DNA for the CDR3: TGTGCCAGCAGCTTACTGCGGGGGGCAGGGGAGCTGTTTTTT. Protein product: CASSLLRGAGELFF.

The V and J genes are TRBV11-2 and TRBJ2-5; D not certain. The CDR3 runs to 14 residues. V was pared by 0 bases and J by 5 bases, with 10 bases between. The V gene's germline CDR1 is SGHAT and CDR2 FQNNGV. CDR3 sequence: CASSLDAGRETQYF. CDR3 in DNA: TGTGCCAGCAGCTTAGATGCAGGAAGGGAGACCCAGTACTTC.

This chain joins TRBV9 and TRBJ1-4; 12 bases are shared with TRBD1. The V and J ends lost 6 bases and 7 bases, in that order; junction bases with no gene match: 16. Germline CDR1 reads SGDLS; CDR2 reads YYNGEE. This CDR3 contains 18 residues. CDR3 nucleotide sequence: TGTGCCAGCACCCACTCGGGGGGACAGGGGGCCCTTTCTGAAAAACTGTTTTTT. Protein sequence: CASTHSGGQGALSEKLFF.

The chain combines TRBV30 with TRBJ1-1; D is unresolved. The CDR3 length is 13 residues. Germline lookup yields CDR1 GTSNPN and CDR2 SVGIG (reference sequence). V was trimmed by 2 bases and J by 0 bases, leaving 7 bases between them. DNA for the CDR3: TGTGCCTGGAGTCGAGGGATGAACACTGAAGCTTTCTTT. Protein sequence: CAWSRGMNTEAFF.

This clone was recorded only once. The chain carries TRBV27 and TRBJ2-6; 7 positions agree with TRBD1. Germline-derived CDR1 and CDR2 are MNHEY and SMNVEV (reference sequence). The CDR3 extends over 20 amino acids. The V and J ends lost 6 bases and 1 base, in that order; junction bases with no gene match: 18. The CDR3 here is CASSSRGQRAMSSGANVLTF. The CDR3 bases are TGTGCCAGCAGCTCGAGGGGACAGAGGGCAATGAGTTCTGGGGCCAACGTCCTGACTTTC.

V is TRBV27 and J is TRBJ2-7; D may be TRBD1 (7 bases). Germline CDR1 reads MNHEY; CDR2 reads SMNVEV (reference sequence). Deletions cut 7 bases from V and 7 bases from J, with 17 bases between. This CDR3 comprises 13 residues. CDR3 region: CASKQQGRREQYF. The CDR3 nucleotides are TGTGCCAGCAAGCAACAGGGGAGGAGAGAGCAGTACTTC.

The gene calls are TRBV29-1 and TRBJ2-3, with 7 positions matching TRBD2. The CDR3 contains 13 residues. Trimming at V came to 3 bases and at J to 3 bases, leaving 3 bases not matched to a gene. CDR1 and CDR2 from the germline V gene are SQVTM and ANQGSEA. DNA of the CDR3: TGCAGCGTTGAGGCAGCGGGGACAGATACGCAGTATTTT. It codes for CSVEAAGTDTQYF.

The V and J genes are TRBV5-1 and TRBJ1-2; D unresolved. Germline-derived CDR1 and CDR2 are SGHRS and YFSETQ. The CDR3 length is 13 residues. The ends were cut back, 4 bases at V and 7 bases at J, with 14 bases in the middle. For the CDR3, the DNA is TGCGCCAGCAGCCCCGACTCCGGGTTTGGCTACACCTTC. Protein: CASSPDSGFGYTF.

The V and J genes are TRBV5-1 and TRBJ2-7; D not resolved. Trimming left V 1 base short and J 6 bases short, with 8 bases between. The V gene's germline CDR1 is SGHRS and CDR2 YFSETQ. The CDR3 has 12 residues. CDR3 DNA sequence: TGCGCCAGCAGCTTGTTGGGCGCCGAGCAGTACTTC. It translates to CASSLLGAEQYF.

The chain combines TRBV27 with TRBJ2-6, with TRBD1 matching 11 bases. The CDR3 is made up of 19 amino acids. Germline V gives CDR1 MNHEY, CDR2 SMNVEV (reference sequence). The junction had 11 bases not matched to a gene; V was cut back by 3 bases and J by 4 bases. In DNA form, the CDR3 reads TGTGCCAGCAGTTTGAGGACAGGGGGCCCCGTGAGCGGGGCCAACGTCCTGACTTTC. Translation: CASSLRTGGPVSGANVLTF.

As to this clone: At one end the junction does not follow the germline gene, possibly because of a read error. V usage is TRBV4-3 and J usage is TRBJ2-3; D may be TRBD2 (7 bases). The CDR3 loop spans 13 amino acids. CDR1 LGHNA and CDR2 YSLEER come from the germline V gene. The CDR3 coding sequence is TGCGCCAGCAGCCAAGATCGAGGTGGGGGGGCGGATTTT. Translated, it gives CASSQDRGGGADF.

In DNA form, the CDR3 reads TGTGCCAGCAGCCCTACGTTCACAGTGAACACTGAAGCTTTCTTT. Its translation is CASSPTFTVNTEAFF. The J gene is TRBJ1-1, the V gene TRBV9; D remains unclear. This CDR3 is 15 amino acids long. V lost 4 bases to trimming and J lost 0 bases, with 13 bases between them. Germline values: CDR1 SGDLS, CDR2 YYNGEE.

The chain links TRBV4-1 to TRBJ1-3; D possibly corresponds to TRBD1 (5 bases). Trimming removed 2 bases from V and 4 bases from J, with 15 bases in between. Germline CDR1 reads MGHRA; CDR2 reads YSYEKL. This CDR3 contains 16 residues. The CDR3 nucleotides read TGCGCCAGCAGCCAACCAGGTAGGGGATCCGGAAACACCATATATTTT. This translates into CASSQPGRGSGNTIYF.

CDR3: CASSLRPEPGSGANVLTF. CDR3 bases: TGTGCCAGCAGTTTACGTCCCGAACCGGGCTCTGGGGCCAACGTCCTGACTTTC. The chain combines TRBV27 with TRBJ2-6; D remains ambiguous. Germline V CDR1 and CDR2: MNHEY, SMNVEV (reference sequence). The CDR3 is 18 amino acids. V was trimmed by 2 bases and J by 0 bases, leaving 14 bases between them.

CDR3 residues: CASSDKRPSGNYGYTF. Written as DNA, the CDR3 is TGTGCCAGCAGCGACAAACGCCCGTCTGGTAACTATGGCTACACCTTC. The chain has TRBV5-4 and TRBJ1-2, with D unresolved. Germline V gene sequence: CDR1 SGHNT, CDR2 YYREEE (reference sequence). The V end lost 4 bases, the J end lost 1 base, and 17 bases lay between the germline ends. The CDR3 is made up of 16 amino acids.

The CDR3 bases are TGTGCCAGCAGCGCATACATGAACACTGAAGCTTTCTTT. It codes for CASSAYMNTEAFF. The genes are TRBV9 and TRBJ1-1; D gene unclear. V lost 3 bases and J 0 bases, leaving 6 bases between the germline ends. CDR1 SGDLS and CDR2 YYNGEE come from the germline V gene. The CDR3 loop spans 13 amino acids.